A selection of T cell receptor beta chains follows, all from one sample in a study of vaccination effects on CD4 cells after COVID-19. These receptors have no identified antigens. Method: immunoSEQ multiplex PCR; TCRdb's copy keeps in-frame clones and lacks some. The sample has some 41,000 clones; less than 70% are singletons. Sequencing used CD4+ T cells from PBMCs cultured with HCoV-OC43 spike peptides, obtained before COVID-19 vaccination. The receptors come from a human donor who received a COVID-19 vaccine. Each CDR3 is given with its conserved first and last residue. The D gene is left open where the match is weak. Expanded clones get a size class; other rows say once, few or many, or leave the size out.

DNA	CDR3	size	D	V	J
TGCGCCAGCAGCTTAGGACCCCAAGAGACCCAGTACTTC	CASSLGPQETQYF	-	-	TRBV5-1	TRBJ2-5
TGTGCCAGCAGCCCGACAGGGGGTAATCAGCCCCAGCATTTT	CASSPTGGNQPQHF	-	TRBD1	TRBV27	TRBJ1-5
TGTGCCAGTAGTGCTGATTTAAGACAGGGTGGTGGCTACACCTTC	CASSADLRQGGGYTF	-	TRBD1	TRBV19	TRBJ1-2
TGTGCCAGCAGCCTAGCGGGAGGTTATTCAGCGGAGCAGTTCTTC	CASSLAGGYSAEQFF	-	TRBD2	TRBV9	TRBJ2-1
TGTGCCAGCAGCCATCCTGGGACCCTCTCCTACGAGCAGTACTTC	CASSHPGTLSYEQYF	few	-	TRBV14	TRBJ2-7
TGTGCCAGCAGTCCCGATCCCTACGAGCAGTACTTC	CASSPDPYEQYF	-	-	TRBV6-5	TRBJ2-7
TGTGCCAGCAGCGTGGCCCTAGGGCGGAACACTGAAGCTTTCTTT	CASSVALGRNTEAFF	once	-	TRBV9	TRBJ1-1
TGTGCCAGCAGTGTCAGGGGGCGTGAGACCCAGTACTTC	CASSVRGRETQYF	-	TRBD1	TRBV27	TRBJ2-5
TGTGCCAGCAGCTTAGCGGTACCGTGGGAGAGGGACCAAGAGACCCAGTACTTC	CASSLAVPWERDQETQYF	-	-	TRBV7-2	TRBJ2-5
TGTGCCAGCAGCTCAGCCCCCAGGGCCCGACAAGAGACCCAGTACTTC	CASSSAPRARQETQYF	-	-	TRBV7-9	TRBJ2-5
TGTGCCAGTAGCATCGACAGGAGAAATTCACCCCTCCACTTT	CASSIDRRNSPLHF	-	-	TRBV19	TRBJ1-6
TGCGCCAGCAGCCCCGGACAGGGCTCGGAGACCCAGTACTTC	CASSPGQGSETQYF	-	TRBD1	TRBV4-1	TRBJ2-5
TGTGCCAGCGGATTGGGGGTAACTGGGGCCAACGTCCTGACTTTC	CASGLGVTGANVLTF	-	-	TRBV6-5	TRBJ2-6
TGTGCCAGCACCAGTATCTCTGGAAACACCATATATTTT	CASTSISGNTIYF	-	-	TRBV7-8	TRBJ1-3
TGTGCCAGCAGTGGACTAGCGGGGGCTGTCGATACGCAGTATTTT	CASSGLAGAVDTQYF	-	TRBD2	TRBV6-4	TRBJ2-3
TGTGCCACCGGTGAAGGCGGCTACTATGGCTACACCTTC	CATGEGGYYGYTF	-	-	TRBV24-1	TRBJ1-2
TGCGCCAGCAGCGTGGACTCCTACAATGAGCAGTTCTTC	CASSVDSYNEQFF	-	-	TRBV5-1	TRBJ2-1
TGTGCCAGCAGCTCCTGGAAGGAAGGACGTGGAAACACCATATATTTT	CASSSWKEGRGNTIYF	-	-	TRBV7-6	TRBJ1-3
TGTGCCAGCAGCGGGCCCTTGAGGGGGCTCACCTACAATGAGCAGTTCTTC	CASSGPLRGLTYNEQFF	-	TRBD1	TRBV9	TRBJ2-1
TGCGCCAGTAGGACGGATTCCTATGGCTACACCTTC	CASRTDSYGYTF	-	-	TRBV10-2	TRBJ1-2
TGTGCCAGCAGCGTAGACATGGGGAGGAGCCAGCCCCAGCATTTT	CASSVDMGRSQPQHF	-	-	TRBV9	TRBJ1-5
TGTGCTAGTGGTTACCGGTCCGTGGCGGGAGAAAGGAATGAGCAGTTCTTC	CASGYRSVAGERNEQFF	-	TRBD2	TRBV12-5	TRBJ2-1
TGTGCCAGCAGCCAAGAATGGGGGGCGTCTGAAAAACTGTTTTTT	CASSQEWGASEKLFF	few	-	TRBV4-2	TRBJ1-4
TGTGCCAGCAGAAACGCGGGGGTACACACCTTC	CASRNAGVHTF	few	-	TRBV6-5	TRBJ1-2
TGCAGTGCTAGTACCAGCGGAGGGGCAGAGACCCAGTACTTC	CSASTSGGAETQYF	-	-	TRBV20-1	TRBJ2-5
TGTGCCAGCAGCCACCGGACAACTGAAGCTTTCTTT	CASSHRTTEAFF	-	-	TRBV3-1/TRBV3-2	TRBJ1-1
TGCAGCGTTGAAGATCCCTACGAGCAGTACTTC	CSVEDPYEQYF	-	-	TRBV29-1	TRBJ2-7
TGTGCCAGCAGCTTACGAATCAGAGAGACCCAGTACTTC	CASSLRIRETQYF	-	-	TRBV7-9	TRBJ2-5
TGTGCCAGCAGCCGACGGGGACGGAACCTCACTGAAGCTTTCTTT	CASSRRGRNLTEAFF	-	-	TRBV4-2	TRBJ1-1
TGTGCCAGCAGCGTAGCAGCGGGAGTGATGTTCTTC	CASSVAAGVMFF	-	TRBD2	TRBV9	TRBJ2-1
TGTGCCAGCAGCTTAGACAGGGCTGGGGCCAACGTCCTGACTTTC	CASSLDRAGANVLTF	-	-	TRBV11-1	TRBJ2-6
TGTGCCAGCAGGCGCGGGGTTGGGGTCGATGAGCAGTTCTTC	CASRRGVGVDEQFF	-	-	TRBV6-5	TRBJ2-1
TGTGCCAGCAGCCCGACCGGCTATGGGAATCAGCCCCAGCATTTT	CASSPTGYGNQPQHF	-	-	TRBV6-5	TRBJ1-5
TGCGCCAGCAGCGCAACACAGGGGAACACTGAAGCTTTCTTT	CASSATQGNTEAFF	-	-	TRBV5-1	TRBJ1-1
TGTGCCAGCAGTGAACGGGGGGCCACCATCTTTGAGCAGTACTTC	CASSERGATIFEQYF	few	-	TRBV6-1	TRBJ2-7
TGTGCCAGCAGCAACGCGAGACAGGGCCACGAGCAGTACTTC	CASSNARQGHEQYF	-	TRBD1	TRBV7-9	TRBJ2-7
TGTGCCAGTAGTATCGGACAGGGGACCTACAATGAGCAGTTCTTC	CASSIGQGTYNEQFF	-	TRBD1	TRBV19	TRBJ2-1
TGTGCCAGCAGCCGCACTAGCGGGGGATCCTACGAGCAGTACTTC	CASSRTSGGSYEQYF	-	TRBD2	TRBV6-5	TRBJ2-7
TGTGCCAGCAGCCACGGACAGGACGGGGCCAACGTCCTGACTTTC	CASSHGQDGANVLTF	-	TRBD1	TRBV7-9	TRBJ2-6
TGTGCCAGCAGCTTAACCTATCGGACAGGGGTCGGTGGCTACACCTTC	CASSLTYRTGVGGYTF	-	TRBD1	TRBV7-6	TRBJ1-2
TGTGCCAGCTCACCAGGCAGGGAATTCACCGGGGAGCTGTTTTTT	CASSPGREFTGELFF	-	-	TRBV18	TRBJ2-2
TGCGCCAGCAGCTTAGGGACCCAGGCGTCCGGGACCCAGTACTTC	CASSLGTQASGTQYF	-	-	TRBV5-1	TRBJ2-5